Below are 18 T cell receptor beta chains sequenced from a single sample in a study of CD4 and CD8 cells across lung adenocarcinoma regions. TCRdb reprocessed the PCR reads via MiXCR and lists one record per CDR3 protein. The repertoire consists of around 5,200 distinct CDR3 sequences, with 50% occurring once and the leading ten covering nearly 20%. The sequenced material came from CD4+ T cells from the margin of a lung tumor. These receptors all stem from a male donor with lung adenocarcinoma. The CD4 and CD8 labels of this study may be unreliable.

This clonotype is medium-sized (0.01 to 0.1%) by share. This rearrangement joins TRBV12-3 or TRBV12-4 to TRBJ2-5; perhaps TRBD1 as D (6 bases). Trimming took off 5 bases at V and 2 bases at J, with 12 bases between the two ends. The CDR3 is 14 residues long. CDR3 sequence (DNA): TGTGCCAGCAGTGGGGACAAGCAGCAAGAGACCCAGTACTTC. Translation gives CASSGDKQQETQYF.

This clonotype was detected only a few times. The chain links TRBV6-1 to TRBJ2-1; D possibly matches TRBD1 or TRBD2 (5 bases each). The closer fit of TRBJ2-7 to the DNA end suggests the J call may be wrong. CDR3 length equals 14 residues. Germline lookup yields CDR1 MNHNS and CDR2 SASEGT. In DNA, the CDR3 is TGTGCCAGCATCGCACCCCTCCGGGGCAGCGAGCAGTACTTC. Its translation: CASIAPLRGSEQYF.

This clonotype is judged large (0.1 to 1%). The gene calls are TRBV6-8 and TRBJ2-2; D not certain. The V gene lost 0 bases and the J gene lost 2 bases, with 16 bases spanning the gap. The CDR3 runs 18 residues. Per germline, CDR1 MNHGY and CDR2 SAAAGT. CDR3 protein: CASSYSRWSYVNTGELFF. In nucleotides, the CDR3 is TGTGCCAGCAGTTACTCGCGTTGGTCTTACGTAAACACCGGGGAGCTGTTTTTT.

A remark on this clonotype: Germline and junction disagree at one end, which may indicate a read error. The rearrangement joins TRBV6-1 to TRBJ2-3; TRBD2 aligns across 7 bases. The length of the CDR3 is 15 residues. CDR1 and CDR2 (germline): MNHNS, SASEGT. CDR3 nucleotides: TGTGCCAGGGGTCACGGGGGAGGGCACACAGATACGCAGTACTTT. This codes for CARGHGGGHTDTQYF.

The genes are TRBV14 and TRBJ2-3; TRBD1 agrees at 10 bases. CDR1 and CDR2 from the germline V gene are SGHDN and FVKESK. The CDR3 is 15 residues long. The V gene end was trimmed by 4 bases and the J gene end by 0 bases; junction bases not matched to a gene: 1. For the CDR3, the DNA is TGTGCCAGCAGCCGGGACAGGGGAAGCACAGATACGCAGTATTTT. Its translation: CASSRDRGSTDTQYF. Full variable domain (remainder filled in from reference TRBV14 and TRBJ2-3): EAGVTQFPSHSVIEKGQTVTLRCDPISGHDNLYWYRRVMGKEIKFLLHFVKESKQDESGMPNNRFLAERTGGTYSTLKVQPAELEDSGVYFCASSRDRGSTDTQYFGPGTRLTVL.

This clonotype showed up just a few times. The chain joins TRBV6-1 to TRBJ2-7; 10 nucleotides agree with TRBD2. Germline trimming cut 4 bases from V and 2 bases from J; bases unmatched to any gene: 8. This CDR3 comprises 16 residues. CDR1 is MNHNS and CDR2 is SASEGT in the germline V gene. The CDR3 DNA reads as TGTGCCAGCAGTGCCGAGACTAGCGGGTCTACCTACGAGCAGTACTTC. Translated: CASSAETSGSTYEQYF.

The chain has TRBV4-1 and TRBJ2-1; D not resolved. The J call may be in error: the DNA end matches TRBJ2-7 better. The CDR3 has 15 residues. The germline CDR1 and CDR2 sequences are MGHRA and YSYEKL. The CDR3 DNA is TGCGCCAGCAGCCAAGATCCACAACTCTCCTACGAGCAGTACTTC. The encoded protein is CASSQDPQLSYEQYF.

In this sample, this clonotype turned up once. This chain uses TRBV7-2 with TRBJ2-4; D is unresolved. The CDR3 is 13 residues long. Trimming cost V 5 bases and J 13 bases, with 18 bases left between them. Per the germline V gene, CDR1 is SGHTA and CDR2 is FQGNSA. CDR3 loop: CASSPYTNNEQYF. The CDR3 coding sequence is TGTGCCAGCAGCCCATATACGAACAATGAGCAGTACTTC.

For this clonotype: Since the CDR3 does not end with the conserved phenylalanine or tryptophan, this likely comes from a read error. The chain joins TRBV6-1 to TRBJ1-2; 8 bases line up with TRBD1. The CDR3 runs to 11 residues. The V gene end was trimmed by 6 bases and the J gene end by 7 bases; junction bases not matched to a gene: 1. The V gene's germline CDR1 is MNHNS and CDR2 SASEGT. The CDR3 here is CASRTGGGYTC. The CDR3 DNA is TGTGCCAGCAGAACAGGGGGTGGCTACACCTGC.

The chain couples TRBV7-2 to TRBJ2-2, with a tentative D call TRBD1 (5 bases). CDR3 length: 14 residues. CDR1 and CDR2 from the germline V gene are SGHTA and FQGNSA. Trimming stripped 5 bases from V and 5 bases from J, with 12 bases between. The CDR3 sequence is CASSRQTDTGELFF. CDR3 nucleotides: TGTGCCAGCAGCCGACAGACCGATACCGGGGAGCTGTTTTTT.

The chain joins TRBV14 to TRBJ2-3; 7 bases align to TRBD2. Trimming cost V 0 bases and J 0 bases; bases outside gene matches: 6. The CDR3 runs to 17 residues. CDR1 is SGHDN and CDR2 is FVKESK in the germline V gene. The CDR3, as DNA: TGTGCCAGCAGCCAAGATCTAGCGGCAACTAGCACAGATACGCAGTATTTT. It codes for CASSQDLAATSTDTQYF.

This clonotype counts as medium-sized (0.01 to 0.1%). The chain is built from TRBV6-5 and TRBJ1-2; D gene uncertain. Germline CDR1 MNHEY, CDR2 SVGAGI. The CDR3 contains 15 residues. V lost 2 bases and J lost 5, with 15 bases in between. CDR3 in DNA: TGTGCCAGCAGTTACGGGTCAATCGGTCTATATGGCTACACCTTC. It translates to CASSYGSIGLYGYTF.

The chain has TRBV6-1 and TRBJ2-1; no firm D call. In germline, CDR1 is MNHNS, CDR2 SASEGT. There are 13 residues in the CDR3. V lost 8 bases, J lost 8 bases, and 16 bases lay in between. CDR3 residues: CASGGANSDEQFF. The CDR3 nucleotides are TGTGCCAGCGGTGGAGCGAACAGCGATGAGCAGTTCTTC.

By proportion, this clonotype is medium-sized. The chain couples TRBV6-1 to TRBJ2-1; TRBD1 aligns across 9 bases. The DNA end is a closer match to TRBJ2-7, so the J assignment may be wrong. CDR1 is MNHNS, CDR2 SASEGT, per germline. This CDR3 spans 13 amino acids. CDR3 loop: CASRGTGSDEQYF. In nucleotides, the CDR3 is TGTGCCAGCCGCGGGACAGGGAGCGACGAGCAGTACTTC.

This clonotype is categorized as medium-sized. The gene calls are TRBV7-6 and TRBJ2-1; TRBD1 is a possible D gene (5 bases). Trimming shortened V by 1 base and J by 5 bases, and 9 bases separated the two germline ends. The V gene's germline CDR1 is SGHVS and CDR2 FNYEAQ. The CDR3 is made up of 14 amino acids. The CDR3 DNA sequence: TGTGCCAGCAGCTTAGGACAGTCTGACAATGAGCAGTTCTTC. This sequence encodes CASSLGQSDNEQFF.

This clonotype counts as medium-sized. J is TRBJ2-1 and V is TRBV27; D may be TRBD2 (7 bases). The CDR3 spans 15 residues. V gave up 0 bases and J gave up 6 bases, with 12 bases separating them. Per germline, CDR1 MNHEY and CDR2 SMNVEV (reference sequence). The CDR3 DNA reads TGTGCCAGCAGTTTATCAAGGGGGGGAACCAATGAGCAGTTCTTC. Encoded protein: CASSLSRGGTNEQFF.

This clonotype was seen only a few times. The chain is built from TRBV27 and TRBJ2-3; the D gene could be TRBD1 or TRBD2 (5 bases each). The V end lost 10 bases, the J end lost 8 bases, and 22 bases lay between the germline ends. The length of the CDR3 is 14 residues. Germline V gene sequence: CDR1 MNHEY, CDR2 SMNVEV (reference sequence). CDR3: CATSGSGLGGTQYF. As DNA, the CDR3 is TGTGCCACCTCAGGGAGTGGCTTAGGAGGTACGCAGTATTTT.

In its sample, this clonotype is hyperexpanded. The chain joins TRBV6-6 to TRBJ2-2; unclear D gene. CDR3 length: 15 amino acids. V shed 6 bases and J shed 6 bases, with 17 bases lying between them. The germline V gene has CDR1 MNHNY and CDR2 SVGAGI (reference sequence). As DNA, the CDR3 is TGTGCCAGCAGACTCCAGTCCGGAATTCCCGGGGAGCTGTTTTTT. It codes for CASRLQSGIPGELFF.